This T cell receptor beta chain emerged from a study of technical replicates of blood from four donors. TCRdb keeps only in-frame clones here, not all; method: immunoSEQ multiplex PCR. Of about 72,000 clones in the sample, roughly 95% are singletons; the top ten hold roughly 0.24%. V was trimmed by 5 bases and J by 1 base, leaving 14 bases between them. Germline CDR1 and CDR2: SGHAT and FQNNGV. This CDR3 has 15 amino acids. The V and J genes are TRBV11-2 and TRBJ2-5; possibly TRBD1 for D (6 bases). The sequence was obtained from a human donor in good health. Sequenced input: T cells isolated from PBMCs. CDR3 region: CASSTPRTAQETQYF. For the CDR3, the DNA is TGTGCCAGCAGCACTCCTCGGACAGCCCAAGAGACCCAGTACTTC.